A selection of T cell receptor beta chains follows, all from one sample in a study of regulatory T cells in long-lasting Graves disease. Using its own MiXCR run on the multiplex PCR reads, TCRdb lists one record per CDR3 protein. The top ten clones hold around a quarter of a sample with a few hundred thousand distinct CDR3 sequences, roughly 25% of them seen once. The sequencing used peripheral blood mononuclear cells (PBMCs), collected when the disease was refractory, from a patient treated with antithyroid drugs. The receptors shown here come from a woman aged 40 to 55 with Graves disease. Each CDR3 is given with its conserved first and last residue. D genes are given only for firm matches. Expanded clones are given a class, and other clones once, few, many or no size at all.

D gene: NA
J gene: TRBJ2-7
clone size: NA
V gene: TRBV11-3
CDR3 protein: CASSEGEGHSYEQYF
CDR3 DNA: TGTGCCAGCAGCGAGGGGGAGGGCCACTCCTACGAGCAGTACTTC

D gene: TRBD2
J gene: TRBJ2-5
clone size: few
V gene: TRBV20-1
CDR3 protein: CSARDPTGRGETQYF
CDR3 DNA: TGCAGTGCTAGAGATCCCACCGGGAGGGGGGAGACCCAGTACTTC

D gene: TRBD2
J gene: TRBJ2-1
clone size: NA
V gene: TRBV7-2
CDR3 protein: CASSLGVAGSYNEQFF
CDR3 DNA: TGTGCCAGCAGCTTAGGGGTAGCGGGGTCCTACAATGAGCAGTTCTTC

D gene: NA
J gene: TRBJ2-5
clone size: NA
V gene: TRBV20-1
CDR3 protein: CSARWGEETQYF
CDR3 DNA: TGCAGTGCTAGATGGGGGGAAGAGACCCAGTACTTC

D gene: NA
J gene: TRBJ2-6
clone size: few
V gene: TRBV19
CDR3 protein: CASSIVWRLEDNVLTF
CDR3 DNA: TGTGCCAGTAGTATAGTTTGGAGGCTAGAAGACAACGTCCTGACTTTC

D gene: NA
J gene: TRBJ2-2
clone size: NA
V gene: TRBV6-5
CDR3 protein: CASSYKKGKMNTGELFF
CDR3 DNA: TGTGCCAGCAGTTATAAAAAAGGAAAAATGAACACCGGGGAGCTGTTTTTT

D gene: NA
J gene: TRBJ1-1
clone size: NA
V gene: TRBV11-2
CDR3 protein: CASSPTFLRQNTEAFF
CDR3 DNA: TGTGCCAGCAGCCCCACTTTTTTGAGACAGAACACTGAAGCTTTCTTT

D gene: NA
J gene: TRBJ1-3
clone size: NA
V gene: TRBV7-9
CDR3 protein: CASSYKVQSGNTIYF
CDR3 DNA: TGTGCCAGCAGCTACAAAGTGCAGTCTGGAAACACCATATATTTT

D gene: NA
J gene: TRBJ2-2
clone size: few
V gene: TRBV5-1
CDR3 protein: CASSLSDLAGELFF
CDR3 DNA: TGCGCCAGCAGCTTGTCTGATCTCGCCGGGGAGCTGTTTTTT

D gene: NA
J gene: TRBJ2-7
clone size: few
V gene: TRBV27
CDR3 protein: CASSLLGREQYF
CDR3 DNA: TGTGCCAGCAGTCTACTGGGCCGGGAGCAGTACTTC

D gene: NA
J gene: TRBJ2-7
clone size: many
V gene: TRBV28
CDR3 protein: CASSPRVLWEQYF
CDR3 DNA: TGTGCCAGCAGTCCCCGGGTTCTGTGGGAGCAGTACTTC

D gene: NA
J gene: TRBJ1-1
clone size: many
V gene: TRBV28
CDR3 protein: CATHNTEAFF
CDR3 DNA: TGTGCCACCCATAACACTGAAGCTTTCTTT

D gene: NA
J gene: TRBJ2-5
clone size: many
V gene: TRBV3-1
CDR3 protein: CASSQDVVYQETQYF
CDR3 DNA: TGTGCCAGCAGCCAAGATGTTGTGTACCAAGAGACCCAGTACTTC

D gene: NA
J gene: TRBJ1-1
clone size: many
V gene: TRBV28
CDR3 protein: CASSFLWDGTTEAFF
CDR3 DNA: TGTGCCAGCAGTTTTTTGTGGGATGGGACCACTGAAGCTTTCTTT

D gene: TRBD2
J gene: TRBJ2-7
clone size: NA
V gene: TRBV28
CDR3 protein: CASSPTSGREGSEQYF
CDR3 DNA: TGTGCCAGCAGTCCGACTAGCGGGAGGGAGGGCTCCGAGCAGTACTTC

D gene: NA
J gene: TRBJ2-7
clone size: many
V gene: TRBV2
CDR3 protein: CASSVTEQYF
CDR3 DNA: TGTGCCAGCAGTGTTACCGAGCAGTACTTC

D gene: TRBD1
J gene: TRBJ1-2
clone size: many
V gene: TRBV19
CDR3 protein: CATRQGAAGYTF
CDR3 DNA: TGTGCCACAAGACAGGGGGCAGCTGGCTACACCTTC

D gene: TRBD1
J gene: TRBJ2-1
clone size: many
V gene: TRBV28
CDR3 protein: CASSSAGTGWNEQFF
CDR3 DNA: TGTGCCAGCAGTTCGGCCGGGACAGGGTGGAATGAGCAGTTCTTC

D gene: TRBD2
J gene: TRBJ2-7
clone size: many
V gene: TRBV27
CDR3 protein: CASSLLGREAYEQYF
CDR3 DNA: TGTGCCAGCAGTTTATTGGGACGGGAGGCCTACGAGCAGTACTTC

D gene: NA
J gene: TRBJ2-2
clone size: NA
V gene: TRBV5-1
CDR3 protein: CASSPGQFSNTGELFF
CDR3 DNA: TGCGCCAGCAGCCCCGGACAGTTCTCGAACACCGGGGAGCTGTTTTTT

D gene: NA
J gene: TRBJ2-7
clone size: many
V gene: TRBV2
CDR3 protein: CASSQKGSYEQYF
CDR3 DNA: TGTGCCAGCAGCCAAAAGGGGTCCTACGAGCAGTACTTC

D gene: NA
J gene: TRBJ2-7
clone size: NA
V gene: TRBV9
CDR3 protein: CASSVAVGIAYEQYF
CDR3 DNA: TGTGCCAGCAGCGTAGCAGTCGGGATAGCCTACGAGCAGTACTTC

D gene: NA
J gene: TRBJ1-5
clone size: many
V gene: TRBV28
CDR3 protein: CASSSSTKTGSGNQPQHF
CDR3 DNA: TGTGCCAGCAGTTCCTCAACGAAGACAGGATCAGGCAATCAGCCCCAGCATTTT

D gene: NA
J gene: TRBJ2-7
clone size: few
V gene: TRBV6-5
CDR3 protein: CPSSYGDHEQYF
CDR3 DNA: TGTCCCAGCAGCTACGGGGACCACGAGCAGTACTTC

D gene: NA
J gene: TRBJ1-1
clone size: NA
V gene: TRBV7-2
CDR3 protein: CASSSLIHYPGNEAFF
CDR3 DNA: TGTGCCAGCAGCTCTCTTATTCATTATCCAGGCAACGAAGCTTTCTTT

D gene: NA
J gene: TRBJ2-2
clone size: NA
V gene: TRBV5-5
CDR3 protein: CASSLGAIGSLTGELFF
CDR3 DNA: TGTGCCAGCAGCTTGGGGGCTATAGGCAGTCTAACCGGGGAGCTGTTTTTT

D gene: TRBD2
J gene: TRBJ2-1
clone size: once
V gene: TRBV29-1
CDR3 protein: CSSRRTSGRGSYNEQFF
CDR3 DNA: TGCAGCTCCCGAAGGACTAGCGGGAGAGGTTCCTACAATGAGCAGTTCTTC

D gene: NA
J gene: TRBJ2-7
clone size: many
V gene: TRBV27
CDR3 protein: CASSRREINEQYF
CDR3 DNA: TGTGCCAGCAGTAGACGGGAGATTAACGAGCAGTACTTC

D gene: TRBD1
J gene: TRBJ2-7
clone size: NA
V gene: TRBV12-3/TRBV12-4
CDR3 protein: CASSLGTGVFTYEQYF
CDR3 DNA: TGTGCCAGCAGTTTAGGGACAGGGGTCTTTACCTACGAGCAGTACTTC

D gene: TRBD1
J gene: TRBJ2-3
clone size: NA
V gene: TRBV6-4
CDR3 protein: CASSDGGQGADTQYF
CDR3 DNA: TGTGCCAGCAGTGACGGGGGACAGGGCGCAGATACGCAGTATTTT

D gene: NA
J gene: TRBJ2-7
clone size: few
V gene: TRBV5-1
CDR3 protein: CASSVTDPNYEQYF
CDR3 DNA: TGCGCCAGCAGCGTGACGGATCCCAACTACGAGCAGTACTTC

D gene: NA
J gene: TRBJ1-1
clone size: many
V gene: TRBV28
CDR3 protein: CASSLSGRAGTEAFF
CDR3 DNA: TGTGCCAGCAGTTTATCAGGCAGGGCAGGCACTGAAGCTTTCTTT

D gene: TRBD1
J gene: TRBJ1-1
clone size: few
V gene: TRBV7-9
CDR3 protein: CASSFNRDRANTEAFF
CDR3 DNA: TGTGCCAGCAGCTTCAACAGGGACAGGGCGAACACTGAAGCTTTCTTT

D gene: NA
J gene: TRBJ1-1
clone size: many
V gene: TRBV28
CDR3 protein: CASSLKFGTEAFF
CDR3 DNA: TGTGCCAGCAGTTTGAAGTTTGGGACTGAAGCTTTCTTT

D gene: NA
J gene: TRBJ2-5
clone size: many
V gene: TRBV28
CDR3 protein: CASSLYSLQETQYF
CDR3 DNA: TGTGCCAGCAGTTTATATTCTTTACAAGAGACCCAGTACTTC

D gene: NA
J gene: TRBJ2-7
clone size: few
V gene: TRBV15
CDR3 protein: CATSRERHSGHYEQYF
CDR3 DNA: TGTGCCACCAGCAGAGAGAGGCACTCTGGGCACTACGAGCAGTACTTC

D gene: NA
J gene: TRBJ2-7
clone size: many
V gene: TRBV28
CDR3 protein: CASSGLDRKSYEQYF
CDR3 DNA: TGTGCCAGCAGCGGATTGGACAGAAAGAGCTACGAGCAGTACTTC

D gene: NA
J gene: TRBJ1-1
clone size: many
V gene: TRBV7-2
CDR3 protein: CASSPHTEAFF
CDR3 DNA: TGTGCCAGCAGCCCCCACACTGAAGCTTTCTTT

D gene: NA
J gene: TRBJ1-1
clone size: NA
V gene: TRBV2
CDR3 protein: CASRMDQVNTEAFF
CDR3 DNA: TGTGCCAGCAGGATGGATCAGGTGAACACTGAAGCTTTCTTT

D gene: TRBD2
J gene: TRBJ2-5
clone size: many
V gene: TRBV29-1
CDR3 protein: CSTPGLAWETQYF
CDR3 DNA: TGCAGCACTCCGGGACTAGCCTGGGAGACCCAGTACTTC

D gene: NA
J gene: TRBJ1-5
clone size: NA
V gene: TRBV20-1
CDR3 protein: CSAPVGFDNQPQHF
CDR3 DNA: TGCAGTGCCCCGGTGGGATTTGACAATCAGCCCCAGCATTTT

D gene: NA
J gene: TRBJ1-3
clone size: few
V gene: TRBV28
CDR3 protein: CASSLIGGSGNTIYF
CDR3 DNA: TGTGCCAGCAGTTTAATTGGGGGATCTGGAAACACCATATATTTT

D gene: NA
J gene: TRBJ2-2
clone size: NA
V gene: TRBV15
CDR3 protein: CATSREQSTGRSGELFF
CDR3 DNA: TGTGCCACCAGCAGAGAACAGTCAACAGGGAGGTCCGGGGAGCTGTTTTTT

D gene: TRBD2
J gene: TRBJ2-2
clone size: few
V gene: TRBV20-1
CDR3 protein: CSARRSGLVTGELFF
CDR3 DNA: TGCAGTGCTAGACGTTCAGGACTAGTAACCGGGGAGCTGTTTTTT

D gene: TRBD2
J gene: TRBJ2-2
clone size: few
V gene: TRBV10-3
CDR3 protein: CAISESFGRGSTGELFF
CDR3 DNA: TGTGCCATCAGTGAGTCGTTCGGGAGGGGAAGCACCGGGGAGCTGTTTTTT

D gene: NA
J gene: TRBJ2-5
clone size: NA
V gene: TRBV18
CDR3 protein: CASSPGQAGGETQYF
CDR3 DNA: TGTGCCAGCTCACCAGGGCAGGCGGGTGGAGAGACCCAGTACTTC

D gene: NA
J gene: TRBJ2-7
clone size: NA
V gene: TRBV10-3
CDR3 protein: CAIRRTESSYEQYF
CDR3 DNA: TGTGCCATCAGACGGACAGAGAGCTCCTACGAGCAGTACTTC

D gene: TRBD2
J gene: TRBJ2-3
clone size: NA
V gene: TRBV28
CDR3 protein: CASRWTSGRDTQYF
CDR3 DNA: TGTGCCAGCAGGTGGACTAGCGGGAGGGATACGCAGTATTTT

D gene: NA
J gene: TRBJ1-2
clone size: NA
V gene: TRBV6-1
CDR3 protein: CASKPAVGGGSGYTF
CDR3 DNA: TGTGCCAGCAAGCCCGCGGTAGGGGGAGGGAGTGGCTACACCTTC

D gene: TRBD2
J gene: TRBJ2-5
clone size: NA
V gene: TRBV12-3/TRBV12-4
CDR3 protein: CASSTSPTSGQETQYF
CDR3 DNA: TGTGCCAGCAGCACCAGCCCAACTAGCGGCCAAGAGACCCAGTACTTC

D gene: NA
J gene: TRBJ1-2
clone size: NA
V gene: TRBV7-2
CDR3 protein: CASSREDSPIYGYTF
CDR3 DNA: TGTGCCAGCAGCCGAGAGGACAGCCCTATCTATGGCTACACCTTC

D gene: TRBD2
J gene: TRBJ2-7
clone size: NA
V gene: TRBV24-1
CDR3 protein: CATSEGLADTYEQYF
CDR3 DNA: TGTGCCACCAGTGAAGGACTAGCGGACACCTACGAGCAGTACTTC

D gene: NA
J gene: TRBJ1-4
clone size: many
V gene: TRBV28
CDR3 protein: CASRTDQRDHEKLFF
CDR3 DNA: TGTGCCAGCAGAACCGACCAAAGAGATCATGAAAAACTGTTTTTT

D gene: NA
J gene: TRBJ2-7
clone size: many
V gene: TRBV5-1
CDR3 protein: CASSLQAGPYEQYF
CDR3 DNA: TGCGCCAGCAGCTTACAGGCGGGCCCCTACGAGCAGTACTTC